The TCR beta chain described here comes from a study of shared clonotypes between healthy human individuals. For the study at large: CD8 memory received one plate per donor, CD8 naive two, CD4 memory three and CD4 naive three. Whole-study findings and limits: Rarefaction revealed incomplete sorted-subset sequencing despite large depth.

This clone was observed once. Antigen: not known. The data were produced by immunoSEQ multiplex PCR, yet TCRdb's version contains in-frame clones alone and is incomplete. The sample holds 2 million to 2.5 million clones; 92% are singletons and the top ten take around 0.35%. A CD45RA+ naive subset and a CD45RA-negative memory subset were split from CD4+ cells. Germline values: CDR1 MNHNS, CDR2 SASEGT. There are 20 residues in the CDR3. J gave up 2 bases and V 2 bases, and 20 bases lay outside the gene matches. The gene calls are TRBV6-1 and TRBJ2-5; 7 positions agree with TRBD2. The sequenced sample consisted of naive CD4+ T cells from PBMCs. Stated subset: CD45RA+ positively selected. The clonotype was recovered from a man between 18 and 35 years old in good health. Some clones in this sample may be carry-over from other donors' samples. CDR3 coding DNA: TGTGCCAGCAGTGAACGAGTAAGGGGATCCAGGGCTAGCGGTCAAGAGACCCAGTACTTC. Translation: CASSERVRGSRASGQETQYF.